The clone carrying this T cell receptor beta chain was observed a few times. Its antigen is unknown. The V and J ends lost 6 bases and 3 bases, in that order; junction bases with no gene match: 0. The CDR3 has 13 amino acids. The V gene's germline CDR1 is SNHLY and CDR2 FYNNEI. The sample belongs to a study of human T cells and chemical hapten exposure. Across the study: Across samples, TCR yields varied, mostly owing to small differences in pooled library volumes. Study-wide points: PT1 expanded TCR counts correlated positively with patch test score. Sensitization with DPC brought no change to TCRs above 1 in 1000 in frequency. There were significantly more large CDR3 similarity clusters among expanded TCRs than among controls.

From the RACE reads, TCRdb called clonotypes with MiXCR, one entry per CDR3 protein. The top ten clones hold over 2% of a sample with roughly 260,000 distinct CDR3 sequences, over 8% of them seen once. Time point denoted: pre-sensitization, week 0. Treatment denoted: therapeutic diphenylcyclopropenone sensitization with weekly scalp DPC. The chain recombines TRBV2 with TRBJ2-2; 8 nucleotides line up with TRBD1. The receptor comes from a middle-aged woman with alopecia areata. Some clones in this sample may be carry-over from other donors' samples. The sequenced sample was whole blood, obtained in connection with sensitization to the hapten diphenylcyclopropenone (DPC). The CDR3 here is CASRGQDTGELFF. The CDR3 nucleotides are TGTGCCAGCAGGGGACAGGACACCGGGGAGCTGTTTTTT.